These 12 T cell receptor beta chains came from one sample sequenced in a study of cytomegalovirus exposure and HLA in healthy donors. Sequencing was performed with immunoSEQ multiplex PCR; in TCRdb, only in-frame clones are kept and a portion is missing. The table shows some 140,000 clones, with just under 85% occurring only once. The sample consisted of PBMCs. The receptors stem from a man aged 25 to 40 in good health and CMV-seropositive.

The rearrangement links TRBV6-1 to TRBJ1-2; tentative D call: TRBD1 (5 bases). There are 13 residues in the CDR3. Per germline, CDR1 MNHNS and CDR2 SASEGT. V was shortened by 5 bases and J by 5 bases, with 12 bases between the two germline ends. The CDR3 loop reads CASSSGRRYGYTF. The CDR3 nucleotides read TGTGCCAGCAGTTCAGGGCGGCGGTATGGCTACACCTTC.

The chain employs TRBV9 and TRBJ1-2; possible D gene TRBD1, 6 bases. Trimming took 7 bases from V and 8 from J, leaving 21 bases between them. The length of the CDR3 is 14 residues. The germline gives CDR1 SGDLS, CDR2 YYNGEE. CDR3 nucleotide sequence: TGTGCCAGCCAGCCGGGAATTCCAGGGGCCGGCTACACCTTC. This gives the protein CASQPGIPGAGYTF.

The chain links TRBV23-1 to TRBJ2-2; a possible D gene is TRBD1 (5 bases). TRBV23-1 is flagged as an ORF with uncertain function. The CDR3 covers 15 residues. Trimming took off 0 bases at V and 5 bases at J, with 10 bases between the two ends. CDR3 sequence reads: CASSQSLGVTGELFF. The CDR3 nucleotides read TGCGCCAGCAGTCAATCTTTAGGGGTGACCGGGGAGCTGTTTTTT.

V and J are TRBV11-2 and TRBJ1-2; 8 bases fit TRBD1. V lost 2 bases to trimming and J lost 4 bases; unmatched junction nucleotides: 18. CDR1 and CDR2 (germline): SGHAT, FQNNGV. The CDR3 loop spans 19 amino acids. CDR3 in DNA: TGTGCCAGCAGCTTACCCATACCGAGCGACAGGGGCAGTAGCTATGGCTACACCTTC. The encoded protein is CASSLPIPSDRGSSYGYTF.

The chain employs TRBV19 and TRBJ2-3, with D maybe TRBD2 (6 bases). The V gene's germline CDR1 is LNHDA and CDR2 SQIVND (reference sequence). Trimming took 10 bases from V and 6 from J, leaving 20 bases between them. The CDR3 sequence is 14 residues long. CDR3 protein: CATQIGAGLDTQYF. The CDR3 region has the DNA TGTGCCACCCAGATAGGGGCGGGGTTGGATACGCAGTATTTT.

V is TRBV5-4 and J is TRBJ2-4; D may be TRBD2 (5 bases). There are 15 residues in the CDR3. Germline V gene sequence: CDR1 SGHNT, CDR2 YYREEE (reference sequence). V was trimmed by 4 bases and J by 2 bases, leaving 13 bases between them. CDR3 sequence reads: CASSIGDGTKNIQYF. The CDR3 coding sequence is TGTGCCAGCAGCATAGGTGACGGGACCAAAAACATTCAGTACTTC.

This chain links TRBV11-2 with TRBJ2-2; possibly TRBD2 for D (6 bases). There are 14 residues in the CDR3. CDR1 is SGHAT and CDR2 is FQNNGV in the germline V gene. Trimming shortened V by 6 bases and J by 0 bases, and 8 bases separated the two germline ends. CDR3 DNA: TGTGCCAGCAGGGCGGGAACGAACACCGGGGAGCTGTTTTTT. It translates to CASRAGTNTGELFF.

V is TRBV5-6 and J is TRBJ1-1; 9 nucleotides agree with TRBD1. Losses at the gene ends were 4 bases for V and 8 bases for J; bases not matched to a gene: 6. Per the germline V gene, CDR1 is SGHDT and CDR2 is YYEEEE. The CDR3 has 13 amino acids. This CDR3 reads CASSPTGTGEAFF. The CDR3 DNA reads TGTGCCAGCAGCCCTACCGGGACAGGGGAAGCTTTCTTT.

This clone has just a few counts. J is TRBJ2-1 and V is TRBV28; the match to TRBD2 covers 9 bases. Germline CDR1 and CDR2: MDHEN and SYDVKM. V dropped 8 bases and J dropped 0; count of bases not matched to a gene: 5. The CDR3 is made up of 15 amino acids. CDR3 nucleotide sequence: TGTGCCAGCCGGGCGGGGGGGCCCTCCTACAATGAGCAGTTCTTC. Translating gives CASRAGGPSYNEQFF.

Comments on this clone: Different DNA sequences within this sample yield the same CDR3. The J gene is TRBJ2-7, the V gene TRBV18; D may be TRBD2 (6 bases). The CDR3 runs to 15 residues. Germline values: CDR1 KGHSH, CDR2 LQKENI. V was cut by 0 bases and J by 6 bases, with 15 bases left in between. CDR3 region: CASSPPGQGGGEQYF. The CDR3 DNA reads TGTGCCAGCTCACCACCAGGGCAGGGAGGTGGCGAGCAGTACTTC.

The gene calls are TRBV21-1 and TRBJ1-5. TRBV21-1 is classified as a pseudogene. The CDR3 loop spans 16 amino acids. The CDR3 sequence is CASSKGGGARIQPQHF. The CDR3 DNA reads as TGTGCCAGCAGCAAAGGTGGGGGGGCTCGGATTCAGCCCCAGCATTTT.

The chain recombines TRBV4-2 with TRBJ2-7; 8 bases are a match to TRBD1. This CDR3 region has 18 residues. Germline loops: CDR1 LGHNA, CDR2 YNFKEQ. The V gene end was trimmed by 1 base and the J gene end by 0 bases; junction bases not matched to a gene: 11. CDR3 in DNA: TGTGCCAGCAGCCAAGGATCGGTAATGACAGGGGCCTCCTACGAGCAGTACTTC. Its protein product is CASSQGSVMTGASYEQYF.